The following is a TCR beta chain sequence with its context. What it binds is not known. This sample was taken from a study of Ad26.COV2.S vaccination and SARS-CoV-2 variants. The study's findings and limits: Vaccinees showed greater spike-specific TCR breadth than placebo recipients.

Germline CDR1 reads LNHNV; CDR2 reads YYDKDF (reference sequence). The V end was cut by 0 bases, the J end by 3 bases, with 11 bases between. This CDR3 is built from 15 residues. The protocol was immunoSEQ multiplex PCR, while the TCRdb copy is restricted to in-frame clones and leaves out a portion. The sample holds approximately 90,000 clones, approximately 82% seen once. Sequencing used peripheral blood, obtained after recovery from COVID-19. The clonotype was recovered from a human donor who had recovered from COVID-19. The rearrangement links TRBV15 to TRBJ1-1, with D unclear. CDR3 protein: CATSRDSSSYTEAFF. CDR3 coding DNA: TGTGCCACCAGCAGAGATTCATCTTCGTACACTGAAGCTTTCTTT.